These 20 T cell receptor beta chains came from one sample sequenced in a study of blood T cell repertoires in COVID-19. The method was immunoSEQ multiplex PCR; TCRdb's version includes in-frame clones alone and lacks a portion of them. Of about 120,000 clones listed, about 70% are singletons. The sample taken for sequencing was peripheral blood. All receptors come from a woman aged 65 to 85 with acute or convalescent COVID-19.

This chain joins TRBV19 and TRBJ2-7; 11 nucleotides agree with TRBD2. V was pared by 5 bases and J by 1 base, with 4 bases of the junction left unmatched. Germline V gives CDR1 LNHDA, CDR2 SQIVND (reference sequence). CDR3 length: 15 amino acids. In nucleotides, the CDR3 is TGTGCCAGTAGTGCGCTAGCGGGGGGTTCCTACGAGCAGTACTTC. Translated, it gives CASSALAGGSYEQYF.

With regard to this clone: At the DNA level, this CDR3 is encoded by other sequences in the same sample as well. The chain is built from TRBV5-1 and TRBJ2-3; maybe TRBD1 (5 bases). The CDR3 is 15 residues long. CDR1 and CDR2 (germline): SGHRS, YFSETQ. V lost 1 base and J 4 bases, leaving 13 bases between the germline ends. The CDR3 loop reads CASSLRGGSSDTQYF. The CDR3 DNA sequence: TGCGCCAGCAGCTTGAGGGGTGGGTCGTCAGATACGCAGTATTTT.

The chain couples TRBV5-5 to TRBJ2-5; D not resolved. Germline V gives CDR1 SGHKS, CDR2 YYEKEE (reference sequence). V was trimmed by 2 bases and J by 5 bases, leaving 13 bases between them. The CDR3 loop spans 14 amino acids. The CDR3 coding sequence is TGTGCCAGCAGCTTTCTGACGAACGGGGAGACCCAGTACTTC. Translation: CASSFLTNGETQYF.

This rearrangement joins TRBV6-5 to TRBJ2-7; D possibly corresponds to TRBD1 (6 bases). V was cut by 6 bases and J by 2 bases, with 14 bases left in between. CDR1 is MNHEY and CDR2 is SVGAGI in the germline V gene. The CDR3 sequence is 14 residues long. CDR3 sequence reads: CASRLPGQTYEQYF. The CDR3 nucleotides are TGTGCCAGCAGGCTACCGGGACAAACCTACGAGCAGTACTTC.

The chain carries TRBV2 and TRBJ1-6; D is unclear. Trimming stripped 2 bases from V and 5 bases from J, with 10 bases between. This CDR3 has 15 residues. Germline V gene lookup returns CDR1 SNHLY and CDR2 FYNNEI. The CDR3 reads CASSEPRRNNSPLHF. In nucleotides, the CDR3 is TGTGCCAGCAGTGAACCCAGAAGAAATAATTCACCCCTCCACTTT.

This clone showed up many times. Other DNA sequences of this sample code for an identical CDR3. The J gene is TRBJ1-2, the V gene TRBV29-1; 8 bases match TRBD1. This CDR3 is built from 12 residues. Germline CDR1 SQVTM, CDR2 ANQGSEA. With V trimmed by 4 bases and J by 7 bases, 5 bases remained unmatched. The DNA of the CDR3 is TGCAGCGTTGGGCAGGGGGCGGGTGGCTACACCTTC. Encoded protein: CSVGQGAGGYTF.

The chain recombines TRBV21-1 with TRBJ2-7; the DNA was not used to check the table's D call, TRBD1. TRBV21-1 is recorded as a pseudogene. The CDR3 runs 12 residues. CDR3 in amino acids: CASSIRQEGEYF. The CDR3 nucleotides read TGTGCCAGCAGCATCCGACAGGAAGGGGAGTACTTC.

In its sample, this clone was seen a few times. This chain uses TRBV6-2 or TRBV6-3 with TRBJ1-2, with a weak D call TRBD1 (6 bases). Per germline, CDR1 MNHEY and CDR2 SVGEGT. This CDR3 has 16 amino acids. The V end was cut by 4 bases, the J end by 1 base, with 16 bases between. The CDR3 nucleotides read TGTGCCAGCAGTTCTCCTCCCACAGGGTATAACTATGGCTACACCTTC. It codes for CASSSPPTGYNYGYTF.

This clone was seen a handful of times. This CDR3 is CASSLGPGQGETQYF. The CDR3 region has the DNA TGCGCCAGCAGCTTGGGCCCAGGCCAGGGAGAGACCCAGTACTTC. The chain uses TRBV5-1 and TRBJ2-5; perhaps TRBD1 as D (5 bases). Germline V gives CDR1 SGHRS, CDR2 YFSETQ. Trimming pared 0 bases from V and 4 bases from J, leaving 13 bases between. The CDR3 has 15 amino acids. Variable domain in full (rest from reference TRBV5-1 and TRBJ2-5): KAGVTQTPRYLIKTRGQQVTLSCSPISGHRSVSWYQQTPGQGLQFLFEYFSETQRNKGNFPGRFSGRQFSNSRSEMNVSTLELGDSALYLCASSLGPGQGETQYFGPGTRLLVL.

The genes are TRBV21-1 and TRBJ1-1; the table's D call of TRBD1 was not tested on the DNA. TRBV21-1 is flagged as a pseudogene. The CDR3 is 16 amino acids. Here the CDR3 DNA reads TGTGCCAGCAGCAGCGGGACAGGGGGCGCTAACACTGAAGCTTTCTTT. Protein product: CASSSGTGGANTEAFF.

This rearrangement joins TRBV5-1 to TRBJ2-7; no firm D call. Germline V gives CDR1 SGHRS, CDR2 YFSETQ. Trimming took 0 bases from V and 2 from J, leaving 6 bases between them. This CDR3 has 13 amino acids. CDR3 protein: CASSLDKTYEQYF. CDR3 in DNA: TGCGCCAGCAGCTTGGACAAGACCTACGAGCAGTACTTC.

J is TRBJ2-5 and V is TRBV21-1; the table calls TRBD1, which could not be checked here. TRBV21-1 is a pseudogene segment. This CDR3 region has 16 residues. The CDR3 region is CASSKATGGSQETQYF. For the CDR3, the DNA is TGTGCCAGCAGCAAAGCGACAGGCGGGTCACAAGAGACCCAGTACTTC.

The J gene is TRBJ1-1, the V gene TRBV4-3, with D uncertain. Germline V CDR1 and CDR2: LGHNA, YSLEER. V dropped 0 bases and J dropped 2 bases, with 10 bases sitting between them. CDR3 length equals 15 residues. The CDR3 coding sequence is TGCGCCAGCAGCCAAGATAGGGAGGGAAACACTGAAGCTTTCTTT. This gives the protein CASSQDREGNTEAFF.

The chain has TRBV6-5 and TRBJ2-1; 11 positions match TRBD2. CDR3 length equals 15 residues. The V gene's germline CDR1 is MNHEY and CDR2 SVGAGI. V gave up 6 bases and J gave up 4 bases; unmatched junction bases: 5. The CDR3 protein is CASRVSGGVYNEQFF. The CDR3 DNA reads TGTGCCAGCAGGGTTAGCGGGGGGGTGTACAATGAGCAGTTCTTC.

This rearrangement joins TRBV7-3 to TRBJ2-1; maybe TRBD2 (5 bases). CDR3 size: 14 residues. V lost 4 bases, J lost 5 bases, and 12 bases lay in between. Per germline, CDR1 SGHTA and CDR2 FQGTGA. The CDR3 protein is CASSSTGVHNEQFF. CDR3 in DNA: TGTGCCAGCAGCTCTACCGGGGTCCACAATGAGCAGTTCTTC.

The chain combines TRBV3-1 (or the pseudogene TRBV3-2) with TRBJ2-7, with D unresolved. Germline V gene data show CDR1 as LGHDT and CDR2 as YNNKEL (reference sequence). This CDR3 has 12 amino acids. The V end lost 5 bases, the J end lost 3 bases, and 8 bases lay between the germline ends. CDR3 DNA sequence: TGTGCCAGCAGCTTCGGAGTCTACGAGCAGTACTTC. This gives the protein CASSFGVYEQYF.

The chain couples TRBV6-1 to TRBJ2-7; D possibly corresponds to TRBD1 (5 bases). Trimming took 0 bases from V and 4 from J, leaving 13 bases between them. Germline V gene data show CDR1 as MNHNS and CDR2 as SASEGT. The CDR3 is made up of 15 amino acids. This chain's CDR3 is CASSEAQLGVYEQYF. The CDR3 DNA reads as TGTGCCAGCAGTGAAGCTCAATTAGGGGTTTACGAGCAGTACTTC.

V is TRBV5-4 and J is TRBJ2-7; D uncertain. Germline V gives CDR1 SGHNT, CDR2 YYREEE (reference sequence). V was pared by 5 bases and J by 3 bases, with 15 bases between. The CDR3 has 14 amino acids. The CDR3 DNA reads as TGTGCCAGCAGAGGAGAGATCGGTGACTACGAGCAGTACTTC. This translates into CASRGEIGDYEQYF.

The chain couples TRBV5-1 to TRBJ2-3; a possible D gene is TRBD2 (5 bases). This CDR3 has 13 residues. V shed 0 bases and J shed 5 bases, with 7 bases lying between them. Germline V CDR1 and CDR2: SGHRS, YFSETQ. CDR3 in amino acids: CASSLGELDTQYF. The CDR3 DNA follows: TGCGCCAGCAGCTTGGGGGAGCTAGATACGCAGTATTTT.

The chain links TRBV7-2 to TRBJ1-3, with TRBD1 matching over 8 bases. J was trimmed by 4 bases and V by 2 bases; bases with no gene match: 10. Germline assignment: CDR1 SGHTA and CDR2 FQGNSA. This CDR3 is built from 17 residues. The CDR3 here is CASSLSSGTGGGNTIYF. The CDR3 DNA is TGTGCCAGCAGCTTATCCTCCGGGACAGGCGGCGGAAACACCATATATTTT.